The 3 T cell receptor beta chains in this list originate from one sample, sequenced in a study of neurological immune-mediated disorders. Time point denoted: longitudinal time-point 3. One entry per CDR3 protein, called by TCRdb with MiXCR from the 5' RACE reads. The table records about 53,000 distinct CDR3 sequences, roughly 8.8% of them present only once. Sequencing was performed on PBMCs. The receptors here all came from a woman aged 40 to 50 in good health.

This clonotype was detected ten times or more. The rearrangement uses TRBV12-3 or TRBV12-4 and TRBJ1-1, with D possibly TRBD1 on 5 matching bases. V lost 2 bases and J lost 4, with 8 bases in between. The CDR3 has 13 amino acids. The CDR3 sequence: CASSLWGTTEAFF. The CDR3 DNA is TGTGCCAGCAGTTTATGGGGGACCACTGAAGCTTTCTTT.

This clonotype was picked up many times. CDR3 loop: CSVIGDLGTGSNQPQHF. The CDR3 coding sequence is TGCAGTGTTATAGGTGACTTAGGGACGGGTAGCAATCAGCCCCAGCATTTT. V usage is TRBV20-1 and J usage is TRBJ1-5, with D possibly matching TRBD1 (5 bases). The germline V gene encodes CDR1 DFQATT and CDR2 SNEGSKA (reference sequence). The CDR3 extends over 17 amino acids. The V gene lost 7 bases and the J gene lost 0 bases, with 22 bases spanning the gap.

Only a few counts were recorded for this clonotype. The V gene is TRBV29-1, the J gene TRBJ2-1, with TRBD1 matching over 8 bases. In germline, CDR1 is SQVTM, CDR2 ANQGSEA. The CDR3 contains 11 residues. V dropped 6 bases and J dropped 8; count of bases not matched to a gene: 3. Here the CDR3 DNA reads TGCAGCGTCGACAGGGGAGATGAGCAGTTCTTC. It codes for CSVDRGDEQFF.